This is a list of T cell receptor beta chains from one sample in a study of cytomegalovirus exposure and HLA in healthy donors. Assay: immunoSEQ multiplex PCR; the TCRdb copy retains only in-frame clones and omits some. The table has 110,000 to 150,000 clones, more than 75% seen once. The sequencing input was PBMCs. These receptors all stem from a female donor in good health and CMV-seronegative. Both conserved end residues are part of each CDR3. The order of the fields is J gene, clone size, V gene, D gene, CDR3 protein, CDR3 DNA. A D gene is named only where the DNA matches it firmly. Expanded clones get a size class; other rows say once, few or many, or leave the size out.

TRBJ2-3,many,TRBV7-9,-,CASSPVAGTSSTDTQYF,TGTGCCAGCAGCCCCGTTGCCGGGACATCGAGCACAGATACGCAGTATTTT
TRBJ2-7,few,TRBV6-1,TRBD1,CASSLSGQPSYEQYF,TGTGCCAGCAGCCTCTCGGGACAGCCCTCCTACGAGCAGTACTTC
TRBJ2-5,-,TRBV30,TRBD2,CAWSVLGDSIGLAGRETQYF,TGTGCCTGGAGTGTACTAGGGGATTCAATCGGGCTAGCGGGCCGCGAGACCCAGTACTTC
TRBJ1-1,once,TRBV19,-,CASSKQRTAMNTEAFF,TGTGCCAGTAGTAAACAACGGACAGCGATGAACACTGAAGCTTTCTTT
TRBJ1-2,-,TRBV30,-,CAWVGWTDANYGYTF,TGTGCCTGGGTGGGGTGGACAGACGCTAACTATGGCTACACCTTC
TRBJ2-3,-,TRBV5-1,-,CASSLGGATDTQYF,TGCGCCAGCAGCTTAGGGGGAGCCACAGATACGCAGTATTTT
TRBJ1-1,-,TRBV5-1,-,CASSLEALSTEAFF,TGCGCCAGCAGCCTCGAAGCCTTGAGCACTGAAGCTTTCTTT
TRBJ1-6,-,TRBV30,-,CALSTGSSYNSPLHF,TGTGCCTTGTCTACAGGGAGCTCCTATAATTCACCCCTCCACTTT
TRBJ2-6,-,TRBV15,-,CATSRDTGTGANVLTF,TGTGCCACCAGCAGGGACACAGGGACCGGGGCCAACGTCCTGACTTTC
TRBJ2-1,-,TRBV14,-,CASSRFVQPQANEQFF,TGTGCCAGCAGCCGGTTTGTCCAACCTCAGGCCAATGAGCAGTTCTTC
TRBJ2-1,-,TRBV6-6,-,CASSPWSNEQFF,TGTGCCAGCAGCCCTTGGAGCAATGAGCAGTTCTTC
TRBJ2-6,-,TRBV4-1,-,CASSPADRPSGANVLTF,TGCGCCAGCAGCCCGGCCGACAGGCCGTCTGGGGCCAACGTCCTGACTTTC
TRBJ1-5,-,TRBV6-6,TRBD1,CASSYPTGEGQPQHF,TGTGCCAGCAGTTACCCTACAGGGGAAGGTCAGCCCCAGCATTTT
TRBJ2-3,-,TRBV19,TRBD2,CASSVRGRAQGTDTQYF,TGTGCCAGTAGTGTAAGAGGGAGGGCGCAGGGCACAGATACGCAGTATTTT
TRBJ2-7,-,TRBV18,TRBD1,CASSTGQGGKQYF,TGTGCCAGCTCAACGGGACAGGGAGGGAAGCAGTACTTC
TRBJ2-7,-,TRBV5-1,-,CASSPVGLTYEQYF,TGCGCCAGCAGCCCGGTAGGACTTACCTACGAGCAGTACTTC
TRBJ1-1,few,TRBV5-5,-,CASSLVGWGRVDTEAFF,TGTGCCAGCAGCTTGGTAGGATGGGGGAGGGTGGACACTGAAGCTTTCTTT
TRBJ2-1,-,TRBV5-1,TRBD1,CASRRDRAPNEQFF,TGCGCCAGCAGGAGAGACAGGGCCCCTAATGAGCAGTTCTTC
TRBJ1-6,few,TRBV5-6,-,CASSLQPSIQGSPLHF,TGTGCCAGCAGCTTGCAGCCCTCCATACAGGGTTCACCCCTCCACTTT
TRBJ2-3,-,TRBV28,TRBD2,CASSLAGGGVDTQYF,TGTGCCAGCAGTTTAGCGGGAGGCGGAGTAGATACGCAGTATTTT
TRBJ2-3,few,TRBV4-1,-,CASSPHGSTDTQYF,TGTGCCAGCAGCCCGCACGGTAGCACAGATACGCAGTATTTT
TRBJ2-3,-,TRBV30,-,CAWNLVSRADTQYF,TGTGCCTGGAACCTGGTCTCTCGGGCAGATACGCAGTATTTT
TRBJ2-1,-,TRBV5-6,TRBD2,CASSFWTGLAGGFEQFF,TGTGCCAGCAGCTTCTGGACGGGACTAGCGGGAGGTTTTGAGCAGTTCTTC
TRBJ2-7,once,TRBV9,TRBD2,CASSPRAGGHEDEQYF,TGTGCCAGCAGCCCTCGAGCGGGGGGCCATGAGGACGAGCAGTACTTC
TRBJ1-2,-,TRBV6-5,-,CASSYSPALNYGYPF,TGTGCCAGCAGTTACTCGCCAGCACTTAACTATGGCTACCCCTTC
TRBJ2-1,-,TRBV28,TRBD2,CASSQAGESYNEQFF,TGTGCCAGCAGTCAAGCGGGGGAGTCCTACAATGAGCAGTTCTTC
TRBJ2-7,few,TRBV5-1,-,CASSLIGVAYEQYF,TGCGCCAGCAGCTTAATAGGGGTAGCCTACGAGCAGTACTTC
TRBJ1-1,-,TRBV7-2,-,CASSLATVNTEAFF,TGTGCCAGCAGCTTAGCGACAGTGAACACTGAAGCTTTCTTT
TRBJ2-1,-,TRBV19,-,CASRTIALGRNEQFF,TGTGCCAGTAGGACTATAGCTCTGGGTCGCAATGAGCAGTTCTTC
TRBJ1-2,few,TRBV7-2,TRBD1,CASSLATGVGYTF,TGTGCCAGCAGCTTAGCAACAGGGGTTGGCTACACCTTC
TRBJ2-5,-,TRBV28,-,CASSREYQETQYF,TGTGCCAGCAGCCGAGAGTACCAAGAGACCCAGTACTTC
TRBJ1-5,few,TRBV4-1,-,CASSQDTGDQPQHF,TGCGCCAGCAGCCAAGATACCGGGGATCAGCCCCAGCATTTT
TRBJ2-1,-,TRBV4-2,TRBD2,CASSKQLAGYNEQFF,TGTGCCAGCAGCAAACAACTAGCGGGGTACAATGAGCAGTTCTTC
TRBJ2-3,-,TRBV19,TRBD2,CASSQGLAGRTSTDTQYF,TGTGCCAGTAGCCAGGGACTAGCGGGGCGTACTAGCACAGATACGCAGTATTTT
TRBJ2-5,-,TRBV5-1,TRBD1,CASSTPRPDRATRKTQYF,TGCGCCAGCAGCACACCAAGGCCCGACAGGGCAACAAGAAAGACCCAGTACTTC
TRBJ1-2,-,TRBV4-2,TRBD1,CASSQSGTGARGYTF,TGTGCCAGCAGCCAATCCGGGACAGGGGCGCGGGGCTACACCTTC
TRBJ1-2,-,TRBV28,TRBD1,CASSLAGGYGYTF,TGTGCCAGCAGTTTAGCAGGGGGCTATGGCTACACCTTC
TRBJ1-5,-,TRBV6-4,-,CASSATGSNQPQHF,TGTGCCAGCAGTGCAACAGGGAGCAATCAGCCCCAGCATTTT
TRBJ2-7,-,TRBV7-9,-,CASSLAEGVGFKYF,TGTGCCAGCAGCTTAGCGGAAGGGGTGGGTTTCAAGTACTTC
TRBJ1-4,-,TRBV19,TRBD1,CASSPRQGREKLFF,TGTGCCAGTAGCCCCCGACAGGGGAGAGAAAAACTGTTTTTT
TRBJ2-7,-,TRBV7-5,-,CVRSLLLSYEQYF,TGTGTCAGAAGCTTACTTCTTTCCTACGAGCAGTACTTC
TRBJ1-5,-,TRBV28,-,CASRASQPQHF,TGTGCCAGCAGGGCAAGTCAGCCCCAGCATTTT
TRBJ1-1,-,TRBV7-2,-,CASSLVREGAAFF,TGTGCCAGCAGCTTAGTTAGGGAGGGTGCGGCTTTCTTT
TRBJ1-2,-,TRBV5-1,-,CASSLGQVYGYTF,TGCGCCAGCAGCTTGGGACAGGTCTATGGCTACACCTTC
TRBJ1-2,once,TRBV9,TRBD1,CASSPGTGAGTF,TGTGCCAGCAGCCCCGGGACAGGAGCTGGAACCTTC
TRBJ1-4,-,TRBV6-6,-,CASSREGSVGEKLFF,TGTGCCAGCAGCAGAGAGGGATCGGTTGGAGAAAAACTGTTTTTT
TRBJ1-5,-,TRBV28,-,CASSPGGVPREQPQHF,TGTGCCAGCAGTCCCGGGGGGGTCCCCCGTGAACAGCCCCAGCATTTT
TRBJ2-5,-,TRBV11-2,TRBD2,CASSLGPSGPQETQYF,TGTGCCAGCAGCTTAGGACCTAGCGGGCCCCAAGAGACCCAGTACTTC
TRBJ1-6,-,TRBV27,-,CASSSLGQAAYNSPLHF,TGTGCCAGCAGTTCACTTGGGCAGGCTGCTTATAATTCACCCCTCCACTTT
TRBJ1-2,-,TRBV27,-,CASSSYRVNGYTF,TGTGCCAGCAGTTCATACAGGGTGAATGGCTACACCTTC
TRBJ2-2,-,TRBV7-9,-,CASRLWSRTSPGVAGELFF,TGTGCCAGCAGATTATGGTCCCGGACCTCCCCGGGAGTAGCCGGGGAGCTGTTTTTT
TRBJ1-5,-,TRBV28,-,CASSPPRLLFNQPQHF,TGTGCCAGCAGTCCCCCCCGACTTCTTTTTAATCAGCCCCAGCATTTT
TRBJ1-5,once,TRBV28,TRBD1,CASSTIPQGANQPQHF,TGTGCCAGCAGCACGATTCCCCAGGGGGCTAATCAGCCCCAGCATTTT
TRBJ2-3,-,TRBV18,-,CASHPSGGDTQYF,TGTGCCAGCCATCCCAGCGGAGGAGATACGCAGTATTTT
TRBJ2-2,-,TRBV10-3,-,CAISESSIPDRLNTGELFF,TGTGCCATCAGTGAGTCGTCTATTCCCGACAGACTGAACACCGGGGAGCTGTTTTTT